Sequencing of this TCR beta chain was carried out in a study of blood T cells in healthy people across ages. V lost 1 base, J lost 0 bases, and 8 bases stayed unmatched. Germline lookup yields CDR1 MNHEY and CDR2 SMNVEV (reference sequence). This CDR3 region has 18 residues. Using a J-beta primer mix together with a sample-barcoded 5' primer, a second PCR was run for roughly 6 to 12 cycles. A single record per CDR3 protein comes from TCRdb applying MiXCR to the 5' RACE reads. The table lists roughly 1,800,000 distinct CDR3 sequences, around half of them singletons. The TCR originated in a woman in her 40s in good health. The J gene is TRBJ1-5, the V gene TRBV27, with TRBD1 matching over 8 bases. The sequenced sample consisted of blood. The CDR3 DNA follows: TGTGCCAGCAGTTTATTAGGGACAGGACACAGTAGCAATCAGCCCCAGCATTTT. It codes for CASSLLGTGHSSNQPQHF.